A selection of T cell receptor beta chains follows, all from one sample in a study of shared clonotypes between healthy human individuals. This table comes from immunoSEQ multiplex PCR, and its TCRdb copy is limited to in-frame clones, with some not included. This sample yields about 110,000 clones, of which just over 65% are seen a single time; approximately 25% belongs to the top ten. Material: memory CD8+ T cells sorted from blood. All receptors come from a woman younger than 45 in good health. The CDR3 runs from the conserved cysteine through the conserved F or W. Each record gives: clone size, V gene, J gene, D gene, CDR3 DNA, CDR3 protein. D genes are given only for firm matches. Some rows have no size entry. The others give once, few or many, or a class for an expanded clone.

clone_size: once; v_call: TRBV7-9; j_call: TRBJ1-1; d_call: .; cdr3_nt: TGTGCCAGCACCCCCCCCGGCAGTTTGAACACTGAAGCTTTCTTT; cdr3_aa: CASTPPGSLNTEAFF
clone_size: few; v_call: TRBV4-1; j_call: TRBJ2-2; d_call: TRBD2; cdr3_nt: TGCGCCAGCAGCCAACTCCTCGGGTTTCTAGCGGGAGATATATACGGGGAGCTGTTTTTT; cdr3_aa: CASSQLLGFLAGDIYGELFF
clone_size: .; v_call: TRBV5-5; j_call: TRBJ2-5; d_call: .; cdr3_nt: TGTGCCAGCAGCTTTTACGAGACCCAGTACTTC; cdr3_aa: CASSFYETQYF
clone_size: .; v_call: TRBV27; j_call: TRBJ2-1; d_call: TRBD2; cdr3_nt: TGTGCCAGCAGTGGGACTAGCGGGGCCTACAATGAGCAGTTCTTC; cdr3_aa: CASSGTSGAYNEQFF
clone_size: .; v_call: TRBV2; j_call: TRBJ2-2; d_call: .; cdr3_nt: TGTGCCAGCAGTGATTTGTACACCGGGGAGCTGTTTTTT; cdr3_aa: CASSDLYTGELFF
clone_size: .; v_call: TRBV2; j_call: TRBJ2-7; d_call: TRBD1; cdr3_nt: TGTGCCAGCAAAGGGACAGTGGGAAACTACGAGCAGTACTTC; cdr3_aa: CASKGTVGNYEQYF
clone_size: .; v_call: TRBV7-8; j_call: TRBJ2-3; d_call: .; cdr3_nt: TGTGCCAGCAGCTTAGGACCCACAGATACGCAGTATTTT; cdr3_aa: CASSLGPTDTQYF
clone_size: .; v_call: TRBV7-9; j_call: TRBJ1-5; d_call: .; cdr3_nt: TGTGCCAGCAGCTTAGGTCAGGATCAGCCCCAGCATTTT; cdr3_aa: CASSLGQDQPQHF
clone_size: many; v_call: TRBV6-1; j_call: TRBJ1-1; d_call: TRBD1; cdr3_nt: TGTGCCAGCAGTGATAAATCAGGGACAGAACCGAACACTGAAGCTTTCTTT; cdr3_aa: CASSDKSGTEPNTEAFF
clone_size: .; v_call: TRBV5-1; j_call: TRBJ1-1; d_call: .; cdr3_nt: TGCGCCAGCAGCTTTCGGCCTTCGAACACTGAAGCTTTCTTT; cdr3_aa: CASSFRPSNTEAFF
clone_size: .; v_call: TRBV6-5; j_call: TRBJ2-1; d_call: .; cdr3_nt: TGTGCCAGCAGTTACCAGCCCATCTCCTACAATGAGCAGTTCTTC; cdr3_aa: CASSYQPISYNEQFF